This T cell receptor (beta chain) comes out of a study of response to subunit inactivated influenza vaccine. CDR3 length: 13 amino acids. V lost 7 bases, J lost 8 bases, and 14 bases lay in between. Regarding the study as a whole: The authors put forward the suggestion that each seasonal influenza vaccination may bring in only a limited number of new T cells.

As regards this clonotype: What it binds is unknown.

TCRdb re-analysed the RT-PCR reads in MiXCR, keeping a single row per CDR3 protein. The data hold some 800,000 distinct CDR3 sequences, with approximately 22% observed a single time. This sample comprised PBMCs from blood, obtained 4 to 6 days after vaccination. The TCR comes from a man aged 50-59 years who received an inactivated influenza vaccine. The V and J genes are TRBV12-3 or TRBV12-4 and TRBJ1-4; D is possibly TRBD1 (6 bases). The CDR3 coding sequence is TGTGCCAGCAACACAGGGATCGGAGAAAAACTGTTTTTT. Its protein product is CASNTGIGEKLFF.